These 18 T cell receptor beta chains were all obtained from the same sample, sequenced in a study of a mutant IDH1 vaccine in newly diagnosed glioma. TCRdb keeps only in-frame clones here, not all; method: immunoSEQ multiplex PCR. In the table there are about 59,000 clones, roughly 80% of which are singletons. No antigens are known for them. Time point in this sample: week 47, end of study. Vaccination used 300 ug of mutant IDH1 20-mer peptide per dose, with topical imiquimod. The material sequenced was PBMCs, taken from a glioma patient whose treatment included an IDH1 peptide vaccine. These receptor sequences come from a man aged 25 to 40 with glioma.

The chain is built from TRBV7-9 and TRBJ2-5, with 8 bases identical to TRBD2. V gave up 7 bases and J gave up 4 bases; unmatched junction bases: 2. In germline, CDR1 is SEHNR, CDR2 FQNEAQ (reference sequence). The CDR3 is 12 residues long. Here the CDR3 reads CASNRGGETQYF. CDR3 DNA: TGTGCCAGCAACCGGGGGGGAGAGACCCAGTACTTC.

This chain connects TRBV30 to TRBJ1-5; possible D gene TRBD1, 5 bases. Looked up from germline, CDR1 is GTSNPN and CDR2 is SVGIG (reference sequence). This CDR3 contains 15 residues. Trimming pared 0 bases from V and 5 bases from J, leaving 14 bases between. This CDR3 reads CAWSVGSGRYQPQHF. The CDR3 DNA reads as TGTGCCTGGAGTGTAGGTTCGGGGCGTTATCAGCCCCAGCATTTT. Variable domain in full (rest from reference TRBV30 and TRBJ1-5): SQTIHQWPATLVQPVGSPLSLECTVEGTSNPNLYWYRQAAGRGLQLLFYSVGIGQISSEVPQNLSASRPQDRQFILSSKKLLLSDSGFYLCAWSVGSGRYQPQHFGDGTRLSIL.

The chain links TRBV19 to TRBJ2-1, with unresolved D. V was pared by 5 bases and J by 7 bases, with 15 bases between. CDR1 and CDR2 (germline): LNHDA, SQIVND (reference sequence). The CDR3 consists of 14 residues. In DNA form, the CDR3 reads TGTGCCAGTAGTTGGACCGGATCAGAAAATGAGCAGTTCTTC. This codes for CASSWTGSENEQFF.

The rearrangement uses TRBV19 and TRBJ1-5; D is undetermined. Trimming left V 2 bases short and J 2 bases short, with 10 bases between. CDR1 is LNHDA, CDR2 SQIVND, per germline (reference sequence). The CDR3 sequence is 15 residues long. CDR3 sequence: CASSIWDAGNQPQHF. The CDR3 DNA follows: TGTGCCAGTAGTATATGGGATGCCGGCAATCAGCCCCAGCATTTT.

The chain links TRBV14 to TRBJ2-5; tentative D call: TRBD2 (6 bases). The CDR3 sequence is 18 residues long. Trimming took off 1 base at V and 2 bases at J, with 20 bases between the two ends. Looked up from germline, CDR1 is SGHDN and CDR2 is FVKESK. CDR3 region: CASSQGLGGRGTQETQYF. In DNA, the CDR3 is TGTGCCAGCAGCCAAGGACTGGGGGGAAGAGGGACGCAAGAGACCCAGTACTTC.

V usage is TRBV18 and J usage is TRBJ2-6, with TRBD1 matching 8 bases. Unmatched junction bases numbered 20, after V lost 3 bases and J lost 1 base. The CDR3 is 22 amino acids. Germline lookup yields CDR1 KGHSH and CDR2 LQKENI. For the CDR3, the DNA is TGTGCCAGCTCACCCACAACTGTAAAAGGACAGGGATTTTCATCTGGGGCCAACGTCCTGACTTTC. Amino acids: CASSPTTVKGQGFSSGANVLTF.

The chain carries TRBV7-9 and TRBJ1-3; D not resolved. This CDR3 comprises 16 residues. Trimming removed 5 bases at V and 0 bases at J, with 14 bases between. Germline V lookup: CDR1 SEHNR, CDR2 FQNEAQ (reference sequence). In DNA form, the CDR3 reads TGTGCCAGCAGCGCGGACCGCCTAACCTCTGGAAACACCATATATTTT. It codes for CASSADRLTSGNTIYF.

The CDR3 region has the DNA TGTGCCAGCAGTGCGTACCGGACAGGGAACAATCAGCCCCAGCATTTT. Translated, it gives CASSAYRTGNNQPQHF. The gene calls are TRBV6-1 and TRBJ1-5, with 8 bases matching TRBD1. The germline V gene has CDR1 MNHNS and CDR2 SASEGT. Trimming at V came to 4 bases and at J to 3 bases, leaving 8 bases not matched to a gene. This CDR3 region has 16 residues.

CDR3 sequence: CASRLDRDYGYTF. The CDR3 DNA follows: TGTGCCAGCAGGTTAGACAGGGACTATGGCTACACCTTC. The chain is built from TRBV6-6 and TRBJ1-2; 7 bases match TRBD1. Trimming cost V 6 bases and J 3 bases; bases outside gene matches: 4. Germline CDR1 is MNHNY and CDR2 is SVGAGI (reference sequence). CDR3 length equals 13 residues.

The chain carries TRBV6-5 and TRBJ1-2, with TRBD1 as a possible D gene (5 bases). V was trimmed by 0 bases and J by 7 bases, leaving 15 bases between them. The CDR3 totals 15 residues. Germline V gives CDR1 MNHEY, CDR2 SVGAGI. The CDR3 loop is CASSYSTQGTSGYTF. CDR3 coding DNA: TGTGCCAGCAGTTACTCGACTCAGGGTACCTCTGGCTACACCTTC.

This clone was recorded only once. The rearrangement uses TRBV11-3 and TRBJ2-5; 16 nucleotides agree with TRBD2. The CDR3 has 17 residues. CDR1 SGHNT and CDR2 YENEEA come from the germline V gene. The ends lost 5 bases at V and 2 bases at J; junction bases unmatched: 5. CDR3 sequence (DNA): TGTGCCAGCAGCCCGGGACTAGCGGGGGGGAAACAAGAGACCCAGTACTTC. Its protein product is CASSPGLAGGKQETQYF.

The CDR3 nucleotides read TGTGCCAGCAGTTTCGAAACATTGGGTAGTGAGCAGTACTTC. This gives the protein CASSFETLGSEQYF. V usage is TRBV6-6 and J usage is TRBJ2-7; D is undetermined. Germline CDR1 is MNHNY and CDR2 is SVGAGI (reference sequence). Trimming removed 4 bases at V and 7 bases at J, with 17 bases between. This CDR3 has 14 residues.

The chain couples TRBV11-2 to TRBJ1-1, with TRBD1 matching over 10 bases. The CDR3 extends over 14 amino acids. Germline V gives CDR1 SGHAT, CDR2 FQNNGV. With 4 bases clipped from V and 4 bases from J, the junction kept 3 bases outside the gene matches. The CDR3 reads CASSSRQGATEAFF. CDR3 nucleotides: TGTGCCAGCAGCTCTCGACAGGGGGCCACTGAAGCTTTCTTT.

In DNA form, the CDR3 reads TGTGCCATCGGGTCGGGGGGAGGGAGTTCACCCCTCCACTTT. It yields the protein CAIGSGGGSSPLHF. The chain has TRBV10-3 and TRBJ1-6, with a tentative D call TRBD1 (5 bases). Germline lookup yields CDR1 ENHRY and CDR2 SYGVKD. The CDR3 loop spans 14 amino acids. V was pared by 8 bases and J by 9 bases, with 17 bases between.

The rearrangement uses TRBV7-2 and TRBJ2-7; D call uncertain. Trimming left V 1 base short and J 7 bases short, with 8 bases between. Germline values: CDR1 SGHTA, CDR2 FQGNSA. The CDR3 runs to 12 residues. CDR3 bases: TGTGCCAGCAGCTTAGGAACGGGTGAGCAGTACTTC. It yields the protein CASSLGTGEQYF. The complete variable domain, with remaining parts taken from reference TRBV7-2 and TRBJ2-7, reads GAGVSQSPSNKVTEKGKDVELRCDPISGHTALYWYRQSLGQGLEFLIYFQGNSAPDKSGLPSDRFSAERTGGSVSTLTIQRTQQEDSAVYLCASSLGTGEQYFGPGTRLTVT.

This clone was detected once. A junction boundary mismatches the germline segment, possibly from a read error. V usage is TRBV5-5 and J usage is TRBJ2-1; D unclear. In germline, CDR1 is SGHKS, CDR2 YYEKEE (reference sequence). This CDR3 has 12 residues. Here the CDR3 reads CASSLIMAEKFF. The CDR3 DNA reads TGTGCCAGCAGCTTAATAATGGCTGAGAAGTTCTTC.

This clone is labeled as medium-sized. CDR3 loop: CASSRLGQGKMYQPQHF. CDR3 DNA sequence: TGTGCCAGTAGTCGACTTGGACAGGGTAAGATGTATCAGCCCCAGCATTTT. The V gene is TRBV19, the J gene TRBJ1-5; 8 bases agree with TRBD1. This CDR3 contains 17 residues. V shed 5 bases and J 5 bases; nucleotides not matched to a gene: 14. Per germline, CDR1 LNHDA and CDR2 SQIVND (reference sequence). Using reference TRBV19 and TRBJ1-5 for the parts outside the CDR3, the full variable domain is DGGITQSPKYLFRKEGQNVTLSCEQNLNHDAMYWYRQDPGQGLRLIYYSQIVNDFQKGDIAEGYSVSREKKESFPLTVTSAQKNPTAFYLCASSRLGQGKMYQPQHFGDGTRLSIL.

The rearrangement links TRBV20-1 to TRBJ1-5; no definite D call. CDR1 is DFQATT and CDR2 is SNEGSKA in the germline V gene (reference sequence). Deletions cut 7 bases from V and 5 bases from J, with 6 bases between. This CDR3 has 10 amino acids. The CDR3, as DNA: TGCAGTGTTCCGGATCAGCCCCAGCATTTT. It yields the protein CSVPDQPQHF.